Listed below are T cell receptor beta chains from one sample, sequenced in a study of OX40 agonist ivuxolimab in advanced cancers. The data were produced by immunoSEQ multiplex PCR, yet TCRdb's version contains in-frame clones alone and is incomplete. The table has 6,500 or so clones, about 85% seen once. The material sequenced was CD4+ or CD8+ T cells sorted from blood, taken in a trial of the OX40 agonist ivuxolimab. All receptors derive from an adult with an advanced solid tumor such as melanoma, head and neck, liver or kidney cancer. CDR3s include the opening cysteine and the closing phenylalanine or tryptophan. Each record gives: CDR3 protein, CDR3 DNA, V gene, clone size, J gene, D gene. D genes are given only for firm matches. Not every row has a clone size; where given, it reads once, few, many or a size class.

CDR3: CASRGPGQVNTEAFF; DNA: TGTGCCAGCAGGGGGCCGGGGCAGGTGAACACTGAAGCTTTCTTT; V: TRBV7-9; size: few; J: TRBJ1-1; D: -
CDR3: CASSPADSSYEQYF; DNA: TGTGCCAGCAGCCCTGCGGACAGTTCCTACGAGCAGTACTTC; V: TRBV5-4; size: -; J: TRBJ2-7; D: -
CDR3: CASSPGAGPGDTQYF; DNA: TGTGCCAGCAGTCCGGGGGCGGGACCCGGAGATACGCAGTATTTT; V: TRBV2; size: -; J: TRBJ2-3; D: -
CDR3: CASSPRTGVETQYF; DNA: TGTGCCAGCAGCCCCCGGACAGGGGTAGAGACCCAGTACTTC; V: TRBV13; size: -; J: TRBJ2-5; D: TRBD1
CDR3: CASSGLTGLVANTEAFF; DNA: TGTGCCAGCAGCGGGCTGACAGGGCTCGTCGCGAACACTGAAGCTTTCTTT; V: TRBV28; size: -; J: TRBJ1-1; D: TRBD1
CDR3: CASSWSGGDYGYTF; DNA: TGTGCCAGCAGTTGGTCAGGGGGCGACTATGGCTACACCTTC; V: TRBV6-5; size: -; J: TRBJ1-2; D: TRBD1
CDR3: CASSLLAGTSDTQYF; DNA: TGTGCCAGCAGTTTACTCGCGGGAACCTCAGATACGCAGTATTTT; V: TRBV28; size: -; J: TRBJ2-3; D: -
CDR3: CAIGEAFGNTIYF; DNA: TGTGCCATTGGAGAGGCATTTGGAAACACCATATATTTT; V: TRBV2; size: -; J: TRBJ1-3; D: -
CDR3: CASSLVDSGNTGELFF; DNA: TGTGCCAGCAGTTTAGTTGACTCTGGGAACACCGGGGAGCTGTTTTTT; V: TRBV28; size: -; J: TRBJ2-2; D: -
CDR3: CASSSGLAGNSLGNEQFF; DNA: TGTGCCAGCAGCTCGGGACTAGCGGGGAATAGTCTTGGGAATGAGCAGTTCTTC; V: TRBV7-9; size: -; J: TRBJ2-1; D: TRBD2
CDR3: CASYSRGWTATEAFF; DNA: TGTGCCAGTTATTCCCGGGGATGGACGGCCACTGAAGCTTTCTTT; V: TRBV27; size: -; J: TRBJ1-1; D: -
CDR3: CASSFSGTTGELFF; DNA: TGTGCCAGCAGCTTTTCAGGGACCACCGGGGAGCTGTTTTTT; V: TRBV7-9; size: -; J: TRBJ2-2; D: -
CDR3: CASSPSVGTASYEQYF; DNA: TGTGCCAGCAGTCCATCGGTCGGGACAGCCTCCTACGAGCAGTACTTC; V: TRBV27; size: few; J: TRBJ2-7; D: TRBD1
CDR3: CASSQSLFDSSYEQYF; DNA: TGCGCCAGCAGCCAATCTTTGTTTGACAGCTCCTACGAGCAGTACTTC; V: TRBV4-3; size: -; J: TRBJ2-7; D: -
CDR3: CASSLWSAEAFF; DNA: TGTGCCAGCAGTTTATGGTCAGCCGAAGCTTTCTTT; V: TRBV28; size: -; J: TRBJ1-1; D: -